Given below is one T cell receptor beta chain in context. No cognate antigen has been identified for it. TCRdb lists the instrument as NextSeq 550. The Human TCR Profiling Kit (MiLaboratory) was used to prepare UMI-labeled 5' RACE TRB cDNA libraries. cDNA synthesis used the entire amount of extracted RNA, and PCR amplification then used the entire amount of cDNA produced. Libraries were prepared in parallel using an identical number of PCR cycles. For the original study's pipeline: About 50,000 +/- 10,000 unique UMI-labeled TRB cDNA molecules per library were extracted with MIGEC and MiXCR, with at least two reads per UMI required. On average, approximately 40,000 +/- 10,000 functional in-frame TRB CDR3 nucleotide clonotypes lacking stop codons were found per library. After downsampling to 5000 UMI-labeled TRB molecules per sample, diversity metrics, including normalized Shannon-Wiener and Chao1, were computed in VDJtools. Clonotype-size-weighted physicochemical properties of the central five CDR3 residues (interaction energy, strength, volume and Kidera factor 4) were computed in VDJtools. The reads were reprocessed in TCRdb, with one entry per CDR3 protein sequence and no accompanying DNA. None of the V and J calls come from the authors' own analysis; TCRdb made them. The table held for this sample gives over 50,000 distinct CDR3 sequences. About 0.8% of the sample is taken by the ten largest.

The record originates from a study of CXCR3-negative and CXCR3-positive naive CD8 T cells (dated by TCRdb to about 2019). Concerning the study at large: In total, 120 million to 150 million TRB reads were obtained, corresponding to roughly 1.5 +/- 0.3 million reads per library. Diversity and physicochemical repertoire analyses covered approximately 10 donors pooled from two independent experiments. The TRBV-TRBJ cluster analysis covered naive subsets from roughly 5 donors and memory cells from 3 donors. Here is what the overall study found, with its caveats: Naive CXCR3-negative and CXCR3-positive cells from the same donor showed similar TRBV-TRBJ usage, whereas memory cells showed distinct patterns. TRB CDR3s from CXCR3-positive naive cells showed higher hydrophobicity (lower Kidera factor 4), lower energy, and higher strength and volume indices than CXCR3-negative naive cells. Surface CD5, linked to self-reactivity in mice, was comparable between naive subsets; TCR interaction strength was therefore also inferred from TRB CDR3 physicochemical properties. Freshly isolated PBMCs were used for most assays because CXCR3 expression went down partially after cryopreservation. Repertoire diversity was comparably high in both naive subsets but much lower in memory CD8+ T cells.

Per the germline V gene, MGHRA is the CDR1 and YSYEKL is the CDR2. The CDR3 has 14 amino acids, counting the end cysteine and phenylalanine. The entry carries no DNA sequence. For every CD8+ T cell subset, over 250,000 cells were flow-sorted straight into RLT lysis buffer, and each subset was sorted in triplicate. To exclude memory contaminants, naive CD8+ T cells were stringently defined as CD45RO-CCR7+CD27+CD95-. Peripheral blood mononuclear cells were isolated from buffy coats by standard density gradient centrifugation. A FACSAria III was used to flow-sort naive CXCR3-negative and CXCR3-positive CD8+ T cells. Total RNA was extracted from sorted cells with an RNeasy Mini Kit.

In this chain, TRBV4-1 is recombined with TRBJ2-2; TCRdb proposes TRBD1, but this gene call is untestable without DNA. The TCR comes from a human donor in good health. Some clones in this sample may be carry-over from other donors' samples. The source material was naive CXCR3+ CD8+ T cells from blood. Reading the label with the study, this specimen's cell subset or site is: CD45RO-CCR7+CD27+CD95- naive CD8+ T cells expressing CXCR3 (TNR3+). The encoded CDR3 is CASRDRGNTGELFF.